Listed below are T cell receptor beta chains from one sample, sequenced in a study of T cells in Graves' hyperthyroidism and ophthalmopathy. TCRdb re-called the multiplex PCR reads with MiXCR, one entry per CDR3 protein. The sample holds around 200,000 distinct CDR3 sequences, around 18% seen once. Input material: blood. Receptors originate from a man aged 35-49 years with Graves' hyperthyroidism. Each CDR3 is given with its conserved first and last residue. The order of the fields is V gene, D gene, J gene, clone size, CDR3 protein, CDR3 DNA. A D gene is named only where the DNA matches it firmly. Not all rows give a size; the values are once, few, many and, for expanded clones, a class.

>TRBV7-3|NA|TRBJ2-5|many
CASSLVAGGIETQYF
TGTGCCAGCAGCTTAGTCGCGGGTGGGATAGAGACCCAGTACTTC
>TRBV5-1|TRBD1|TRBJ1-1|few
CASSPDRMNTEAFF
TGCGCCAGCAGCCCGGACAGGATGAACACTGAAGCTTTCTTT
>TRBV6-1|TRBD2|TRBJ2-2|NA
CASSELAGGDTGELFF
TGTGCCAGCAGTGAACTAGCGGGGGGGGACACCGGGGAGCTGTTTTTT
>TRBV6-5|NA|TRBJ1-1|few
CASSYYPVWGVGNTEAFF
TGTGCCAGCAGTTACTACCCTGTGTGGGGAGTGGGGAACACTGAAGCTTTCTTT
>TRBV19|NA|TRBJ2-1|few
CASSMQRDWQFF
TGTGCCAGTAGTATGCAGAGGGACTGGCAGTTCTTC
>TRBV7-2|TRBD2|TRBJ2-1|many
CASSPRRGDNEQFF
TGTGCCAGCAGTCCTAGGCGGGGGGACAATGAGCAGTTCTTC
>TRBV24-1|NA|TRBJ1-2|many
CATSGGENYGYTF
TGTGCCACCAGCGGTGGAGAAAACTATGGCTACACCTTC
>TRBV20-1|NA|TRBJ2-3|many
CSASTLGDTQYF
TGCAGTGCTAGTACCCTAGGAGATACGCAGTATTTT
>TRBV24-1|NA|TRBJ2-5|NA
CATSGGGAQETQYF
TGTGCCACCAGTGGGGGGGGGGCCCAAGAGACCCAGTACTTC
>TRBV19|TRBD2|TRBJ2-7|NA
CASSISGGTLSEQYF
TGTGCCAGTAGTATATCGGGGGGAACCCTGAGCGAGCAGTACTTC
>TRBV7-9|NA|TRBJ1-6|few
CASSLEGESPLHF
TGTGCCAGCAGCTTAGAAGGGGAGTCACCCCTCCACTTT
>TRBV24-1|NA|TRBJ2-7|few
CATSDGTDEQYF
TGTGCCACCAGTGATGGAACAGACGAGCAGTACTTC
>TRBV6-1|NA|TRBJ2-7|many
CASSGVTYEQYF
TGTGCCAGCAGCGGGGTGACCTACGAGCAGTACTTC
>TRBV5-1|TRBD2|TRBJ2-2|few
CASSLDGTSGNTGELFF
TGCGCCAGCAGCTTAGACGGGACTAGCGGGAACACCGGGGAGCTGTTTTTT
>TRBV5-1|NA|TRBJ1-1|NA
CASSLADGNTEAFF
TGCGCCAGCAGCTTGGCGGACGGGAACACTGAAGCTTTCTTT
>TRBV7-2|TRBD1|TRBJ2-5|many
CASSEDRGHETQYF
TGTGCCAGCAGCGAGGACAGGGGGCATGAGACCCAGTACTTC
>TRBV9|NA|TRBJ1-2|few
CASSVGASAHGYTF
TGTGCCAGCAGCGTGGGGGCGTCGGCCCATGGCTACACCTTC
>TRBV20-1|NA|TRBJ2-7|many
CSARDPGNPYEQYF
TGCAGTGCTAGAGATCCGGGGAACCCCTACGAGCAGTACTTC
>TRBV7-3|NA|TRBJ1-2|NA
CASSPWVTGDSGYTF
TGTGCCAGCAGTCCCTGGGTAACAGGAGATAGCGGCTACACCTTC
>TRBV19|NA|TRBJ1-5|few
CASSISQRGHQPQHF
TGTGCCAGTAGTATTAGTCAGCGGGGACATCAGCCCCAGCATTTT
>TRBV28|NA|TRBJ1-5|many
CASSTMGQPQHF
TGTGCCAGCAGTACCATGGGCCAGCCCCAGCATTTT
>TRBV27|NA|TRBJ1-4|NA
CASSPRFGSLGRGEKLFF
TGTGCCAGCAGTCCCCGGTTTGGGTCTTTGGGTAGAGGTGAAAAACTGTTTTTT
>TRBV28|NA|TRBJ1-2|NA
CASRVWDGYTF
TGTGCCAGCAGGGTGTGGGATGGCTACACCTTC
>TRBV9|NA|TRBJ1-5|NA
CASSVDRDQPQHF
TGTGCCAGCAGCGTAGACAGGGATCAGCCCCAGCATTTT
>TRBV7-8|TRBD2|TRBJ2-5|few
CASSELAGPETQYF
TGTGCCAGCAGCGAACTAGCGGGGCCTGAGACCCAGTACTTC
>TRBV9|NA|TRBJ2-3|many
CASSVGGTPSTDTQYF
TGTGCCAGCAGCGTAGGTGGGACCCCTAGCACAGATACGCAGTATTTT
>TRBV18|NA|TRBJ1-6|many
CASSPTHDLESPLHF
TGTGCCAGCTCACCGACCCATGATCTGGAGTCACCCCTCCACTTT
>TRBV6-1|NA|TRBJ1-1|many
CATRGREGSMNTEAFF
TGTGCCACCAGGGGTAGGGAGGGGTCTATGAACACTGAAGCTTTCTTT
>TRBV12-3/TRBV12-4|NA|TRBJ1-2|many
CASSLAGNFGYTF
TGTGCCAGCAGTTTAGCGGGGAATTTCGGCTACACCTTC
>TRBV11-2|NA|TRBJ2-3|many
CASSLDTQYF
TGTGCCAGCAGCTTAGATACGCAGTATTTT
>TRBV10-2|TRBD1|TRBJ1-5|NA
CASSESDRGRQPQHF
TGCGCCAGCAGTGAAAGTGACAGGGGGCGACAGCCCCAGCATTTT
>TRBV9|TRBD2|TRBJ2-5|few
CASSVAPGLAGGQETQYF
TGTGCCAGCAGCGTAGCTCCGGGACTAGCGGGTGGGCAAGAGACCCAGTACTTC
>TRBV9|TRBD1|TRBJ2-7|NA
CASSGTHGTEEQQYF
TGTGCCAGCAGCGGAACCCACGGGACAGAAGAGCAGCAGTACTTC
>TRBV7-8|TRBD2|TRBJ2-3|few
CASSQPLAGGQDTQYF
TGTGCCAGCAGCCAACCTCTAGCGGGGGGGCAAGATACGCAGTATTTT
>TRBV7-3|NA|TRBJ2-1|many
CASSSSQGYEQFF
TGTGCCAGCAGCTCGTCCCAAGGCTATGAGCAGTTCTTC
>TRBV6-1|NA|TRBJ1-5|NA
CASSPDISNQPQHF
TGTGCCAGCAGTCCGGACATTAGCAATCAGCCCCAGCATTTT
>TRBV11-3|TRBD1|TRBJ2-3|many
CASSSETGATYTQYF
TGTGCCAGCAGCTCCGAGACAGGGGCCACATATACGCAGTATTTT
>TRBV3-1|NA|TRBJ1-2|many
CASSQDVRNNYGYTF
TGTGCCAGCAGCCAAGATGTGAGAAATAACTATGGCTACACCTTC
>TRBV28|NA|TRBJ1-5|many
CASNRGYSNQPQHF
TGTGCCAGCAACCGGGGTTATAGCAATCAGCCCCAGCATTTT
>TRBV3-1|NA|TRBJ2-2|many
CASSPRVGNTGELFF
TGTGCCAGCAGCCCCCGGGTCGGGAACACCGGGGAGCTGTTTTTT
>TRBV10-3|NA|TRBJ2-3|few
CAISESRGTTDTQYF
TGTGCCATCAGTGAGTCTCGGGGGACCACAGATACGCAGTATTTT
>TRBV6-1|NA|TRBJ1-6|NA
CASSTGLRDYNSPLHF
TGTGCCAGCAGTACCGGCCTACGGGACTATAATTCACCCCTCCACTTT
>TRBV5-1|TRBD2|TRBJ2-3|NA
CASTGRGASDTQYF
TGCGCCAGCACTGGGCGGGGGGCCTCAGATACGCAGTATTTT
>TRBV2|TRBD1|TRBJ2-5|many
CASSVGTGEETQYF
TGTGCCAGCAGTGTAGGGACAGGGGAAGAGACCCAGTACTTC
>TRBV20-1|NA|TRBJ2-3|NA
CSARDGDSTDTQYF
TGCAGTGCTAGAGACGGCGATAGCACAGATACGCAGTATTTT
>TRBV28|TRBD2|TRBJ2-3|NA
CASSEPGLASRWVTDTQYF
TGTGCCAGCAGCGAGCCGGGACTAGCGTCCCGGTGGGTCACAGATACGCAGTATTTT
>TRBV7-2|NA|TRBJ1-5|many
CASSVNNQPQHF
TGTGCCAGCAGCGTAAACAATCAGCCCCAGCATTTT
>TRBV7-2|TRBD1|TRBJ1-5|many
CASSLAAGGGQPQHF
TGTGCCAGCAGCTTAGCGGCAGGGGGTGGGCAGCCCCAGCATTTT
>TRBV20-1|NA|TRBJ2-7|few
CSADPTGVYEQYF
TGCAGTGCTGACCCCACGGGGGTATACGAGCAGTACTTC
>TRBV28|TRBD2|TRBJ2-2|few
CASSARLAGDTGELFF
TGCGCCAGCAGCGCCCGACTAGCGGGGGACACCGGGGAGCTGTTTTTT
>TRBV5-1|NA|TRBJ2-6|NA
CASSLENRISGANVLTF
TGCGCCAGCAGCCTGGAAAATCGTATCTCTGGGGCCAACGTCCTGACTTTC
>TRBV5-1|TRBD1|TRBJ2-3|NA
CASSWGDRGSTDTQYF
TGCGCCAGCAGCTGGGGGGACAGGGGTTCCACAGATACGCAGTATTTT
>TRBV6-2/TRBV6-3|TRBD1|TRBJ2-7|many
CASRHAGTGGYEQYF
TGTGCCAGCAGACATGCCGGGACAGGGGGCTACGAGCAGTACTTC
>TRBV28|TRBD1|TRBJ1-2|NA
CASSSDREPYGYTF
TGTGCCAGCAGTTCGGACAGGGAACCGTATGGCTACACCTTC
>TRBV4-3|NA|TRBJ2-1|many
CASSQDRADNEQFF
TGCGCCAGCAGCCAAGACAGAGCAGACAATGAGCAGTTCTTC
>TRBV19|TRBD2|TRBJ2-5|NA
CASSITSGGVYQETQYF
TGTGCCAGTAGTATAACCAGCGGGGGGGTGTACCAAGAGACCCAGTACTTC
>TRBV20-1|NA|TRBJ1-6|NA
CSARFSSLLSPLHF
TGCAGTGCTAGGTTTTCTAGCCTATTATCACCCCTCCACTTT